The 25 T cell receptor beta chains given below trace back to one sample, sequenced in a study. Using its own MiXCR run on the RT-PCR reads, TCRdb lists one record per CDR3 protein. The top ten clones hold 3.6% of a sample with about 680,000 distinct CDR3 sequences, 14% of them seen once. The sample consisted of memory CD4+ T cells from blood. These receptors all come from a female donor in good health, serving as a healthy control.

This clonotype was observed many times. The CDR3 DNA reads TGTGCCAGCAGTTCCTGGGAGACAGATACGCAGTATTTT. Translating gives CASSSWETDTQYF. The chain employs TRBV12-3 or TRBV12-4 and TRBJ2-3; D is perhaps TRBD2 (5 bases). V lost 4 bases and J 3 bases, leaving 8 bases between the germline ends. This CDR3 has 13 residues.

Concerning this clonotype: With a much larger clone just one base away, this may be a read error. The chain uses TRBV10-3 and TRBJ2-5; D is possibly TRBD1 or TRBD2 (5 bases each). Germline V gene sequence: CDR1 ENHRY, CDR2 SYGVKD. Trimming took off 6 bases at V and 4 bases at J, with 15 bases between the two ends. There are 14 residues in the CDR3. CDR3 sequence (DNA): TGTGCCATCAGCCCGGGACCAGCGTCAGAGACCCAGTACTTC. Its translation: CAISPGPASETQYF.

The rearrangement links TRBV7-2 to TRBJ1-1; D gene uncertain. Trimming took off 6 bases at V and 0 bases at J, with 14 bases between the two ends. This CDR3 is 15 amino acids long. Germline V gene data show CDR1 as SGHTA and CDR2 as FQGNSA. The CDR3: CASSPGSGLNTEAFF. The CDR3 DNA reads as TGTGCCAGCAGTCCCGGTTCAGGATTGAACACTGAAGCTTTCTTT.

V is TRBV6-5 and J is TRBJ2-1, with TRBD2 matching over 11 bases. The length of the CDR3 is 17 residues. CDR1 is MNHEY and CDR2 is SVGAGI in the germline V gene. V lost 6 bases, J lost 5 bases, and 12 bases stayed unmatched. As DNA, the CDR3 is TGTGCCAGCAGCCAAACTAGCGGGGGAAGGGCGAACAATGAGCAGTTCTTC. It encodes CASSQTSGGRANNEQFF.

This clonotype was observed many times. The CDR3 loop reads CASRTGSDLYGYTF. The CDR3 bases are TGTGCCAGCAGAACAGGGTCGGACCTCTATGGCTACACCTTC. This chain links TRBV6-5 with TRBJ1-2; D possibly corresponds to TRBD1 (6 bases). Germline V CDR1 and CDR2: MNHEY, SVGAGI. V gave up 6 bases and J gave up 4 bases, with 15 bases separating them. The CDR3 is 14 residues long.

This clonotype came up a few times. The V gene is TRBV5-1, the J gene TRBJ1-2; D may be TRBD1 (6 bases). The CDR3 covers 15 residues. Germline V CDR1 and CDR2: SGHRS, YFSETQ. Trimming pared 4 bases from V and 6 bases from J, leaving 19 bases between. The CDR3 spells CASSPSTGSRDGYTF. Written as DNA, the CDR3 is TGCGCCAGCAGCCCCAGTACAGGGAGTAGAGATGGCTACACCTTC.

Only a few counts were recorded for this clonotype. The chain carries TRBV4-3 and TRBJ2-4; D gene ambiguous. Between the trimmed V and J ends, which lost 1 base and 0 bases, there was a span of 7 bases. CDR1 is LGHNA and CDR2 is YSLEER in the germline V gene. The CDR3 sequence is 15 residues long. The CDR3 bases are TGCGCCAGCAGCCAAGGGGTGCAAGCCAAAAACATTCAGTACTTC. Translating it yields CASSQGVQAKNIQYF.

The genes are TRBV5-8 and TRBJ2-3; 9 nucleotides agree with TRBD2. In germline, CDR1 is SGHTS, CDR2 YDEGEE. After removal of 9 bases from V and 3 bases from J, the junction contained 14 bases not matched to a gene. The CDR3 covers 16 residues. In DNA, the CDR3 is TGTGCCACCACGTCTTATCTCCTAGCGGGAACAGATACGCAGTATTTT. Encoded protein: CATTSYLLAGTDTQYF.

This clonotype was detected only a few times. This sequence joins TRBV6-6 and TRBJ1-2, with a tentative D call TRBD1 (6 bases). V was trimmed by 10 bases and J by 5 bases, leaving 17 bases between them. The CDR3 covers 13 residues. Per the germline V gene, CDR1 is MNHNY and CDR2 is SVGAGI (reference sequence). The CDR3 nucleotides read TGTGCCACGAAGGACAGCGGCGCTTATGGCTACACCTTC. Its translation is CATKDSGAYGYTF.

This clonotype has ten or more counts. The V gene is TRBV4-2, the J gene TRBJ2-2; no clear D gene. The CDR3 length is 15 residues. From germline, CDR1 is LGHNA and CDR2 YNFKEQ. V was shortened by 4 bases and J by 5 bases, with 14 bases between the two germline ends. The CDR3 reads CASSPATLGTGELFF. The CDR3 DNA follows: TGTGCCAGCAGCCCAGCGACCCTAGGGACCGGGGAGCTGTTTTTT.

This clonotype was picked up many times. At one end, the junction sequence differs from germline, possibly due to a read error. The V gene is TRBV7-2, the J gene TRBJ2-7, with 8 positions matching TRBD1. CDR1 and CDR2 (germline): SGHTA, FQGNSA. The CDR3 spans 12 residues. As DNA, the CDR3 is TGTGCCAGCACCTCAGCCCCGGGACAGGCGGACTTC. Its protein product is CASTSAPGQADF.

The table lists this clonotype with a count of one. The gene calls are TRBV30 and TRBJ2-5; no clear D gene. Trimming took off 2 bases at V and 11 bases at J, with 15 bases between the two ends. The germline CDR1 and CDR2 sequences are GTSNPN and SVGIG (reference sequence). The CDR3 runs to 12 residues. The CDR3 is CAWSLFGNEQYF. The CDR3 DNA reads TGTGCCTGGAGTCTGTTCGGCAATGAGCAGTACTTC.

This clonotype was seen at least ten times. The chain combines TRBV12-3 or TRBV12-4 with TRBJ2-3, with 7 bases fitting TRBD2. V lost 4 bases and J lost 6; bases outside the gene matches: 4. The CDR3 contains 13 residues. CDR3 in amino acids: CASSWGGPDTQYF. The DNA for the CDR3 is TGTGCCAGCAGTTGGGGAGGGCCGGATACGCAGTATTTT.

This clonotype showed up just a few times. The chain carries TRBV11-1 and TRBJ2-1, with 7 bases matching TRBD2. V was clipped by 0 bases and J by 10 bases; unmatched bases: 12. This CDR3 has 16 amino acids. The germline V gene has CDR1 SGHAT and CDR2 FQDESV (reference sequence). CDR3 in amino acids: CASSLARIAGLGEQFF. In nucleotides, the CDR3 is TGTGCCAGCAGCTTAGCGAGGATAGCGGGCCTGGGGGAGCAGTTCTTC.

This clonotype was observed many times. The chain employs TRBV6-2 or TRBV6-3 and TRBJ1-5, with D possibly matching TRBD1 (5 bases). Trimming shortened V by 5 bases and J by 10 bases, and 15 bases separated the two germline ends. Germline loops: CDR1 MNHEY, CDR2 SVGEGT. The CDR3 totals 13 residues. In DNA, the CDR3 is TGTGCCAGCAGTACCAGGGCGGGAGTTCCCCAGCATTTT. Protein: CASSTRAGVPQHF.

This chain connects TRBV28 to TRBJ1-2; D might be TRBD1 (5 bases). Trimming stripped 8 bases from V and 4 bases from J, with 14 bases between. The germline V gene has CDR1 MDHEN and CDR2 SYDVKM. This CDR3 has 13 residues. CDR3 protein: CASGLMTVYGYTF. The CDR3 DNA is TGTGCCAGCGGGCTAATGACAGTCTATGGCTACACCTTC.

This clonotype has only a few counts. The rearrangement uses TRBV10-3 and TRBJ2-7, with D possibly matching TRBD2 (7 bases). V shed 7 bases and J shed 3 bases, with 19 bases lying between them. CDR3 length equals 15 residues. Germline V gene data show CDR1 as ENHRY and CDR2 as SYGVKD. CDR3 region: CAIKDSTGGFYEQYF. The CDR3 DNA sequence: TGTGCCATCAAAGATTCGACGGGGGGCTTCTACGAGCAGTACTTC.

At least ten counts were recorded for this clonotype. The chain has TRBV5-1 and TRBJ1-1; D remains unclear. V was cut by 0 bases and J by 0 bases, with 9 bases left in between. The CDR3 spans 15 residues. The germline V gene encodes CDR1 SGHRS and CDR2 YFSETQ. CDR3 residues: CASSLDGDMNTEAFF. The CDR3 bases are TGCGCCAGCAGCTTGGACGGGGATATGAACACTGAAGCTTTCTTT.

This clonotype has only a few counts. The chain combines TRBV20-1 with TRBJ2-5; perhaps TRBD1 as D (6 bases). Germline values: CDR1 DFQATT, CDR2 SNEGSKA (reference sequence). The V end was cut by 5 bases, the J end by 4 bases, with 14 bases between. This CDR3 contains 13 residues. CDR3 protein: CSAPRRGGETQYF. DNA for the CDR3: TGCAGTGCTCCCCGGCGAGGGGGAGAGACCCAGTACTTC.

The chain uses TRBV29-1 and TRBJ1-2, with 9 bases matching TRBD1. Germline values: CDR1 SQVTM, CDR2 ANQGSEA. J gave up 8 bases and V 6 bases, and 7 bases lay outside the gene matches. The CDR3 totals 12 residues. DNA of the CDR3: TGCAGCGTCCGGACAGGGGAGCTAGGCTACACCTTC. The encoded protein is CSVRTGELGYTF.

The chain has TRBV18 and TRBJ2-3; 8 nucleotides agree with TRBD1. This CDR3 is built from 13 residues. The V gene end was trimmed by 3 bases and the J gene end by 5 bases; junction bases not matched to a gene: 1. Per germline, CDR1 KGHSH and CDR2 LQKENI. The CDR3 sequence is CASSPTGGDTQYF. The CDR3 DNA is TGTGCCAGCTCACCTACAGGGGGAGATACGCAGTATTTT.

This clonotype occurred a few times. The genes are TRBV20-1 and TRBJ1-2, with a possible D match to TRBD1 (5 bases). Trimming took 2 bases from V and 2 from J, leaving 9 bases between them. From germline, CDR1 is DFQATT and CDR2 SNEGSKA (reference sequence). The CDR3 contains 13 residues. The CDR3 nucleotides are TGCAGTGCTAGACGACAGCAAAACTATGGCTACACCTTC. It is translated as CSARRQQNYGYTF.

This clonotype was counted a few times. This chain links TRBV20-1 with TRBJ1-5, with D tentatively TRBD1 (5 bases). The V gene's germline CDR1 is DFQATT and CDR2 SNEGSKA (reference sequence). V dropped 5 bases and J dropped 0 bases, with 11 bases sitting between them. The CDR3 is 14 amino acids. CDR3 bases: TGCAGTGCTTCCGGGACTTATAGCAATCAGCCCCAGCATTTT. Amino acid sequence: CSASGTYSNQPQHF.

This chain uses TRBV7-2 with TRBJ2-3; a weak D match, TRBD2 (6 bases). In germline, CDR1 is SGHTA, CDR2 FQGNSA. The V gene lost 6 bases and the J gene lost 8 bases, with 18 bases spanning the gap. CDR3 length equals 14 residues. CDR3 nucleotides: TGTGCCAGCAGTCCTGGTAGCGGTTTAGGTACGCAGTATTTT. This gives the protein CASSPGSGLGTQYF.

The sample holds many counts of this clonotype. This chain connects TRBV24-1 to TRBJ2-4; maybe TRBD2 (5 bases). Germline lookup yields CDR1 KGHDR and CDR2 SFDVKD. Between the trimmed V and J ends, which lost 5 bases and 8 bases, there was a span of 15 bases. The CDR3 is 14 residues long. The CDR3 region is CATSGPGPDYIQYF. DNA for the CDR3: TGTGCCACCAGTGGCCCCGGGCCGGACTACATTCAGTACTTC.